The 10 T cell receptor beta chains listed next were all sequenced from one sample in a study of CD4 T cells in relation to SARS-CoV-2 and coronaviruses. For these receptors, no antigen is known. The repertoire was sequenced with immunoSEQ multiplex PCR; TCRdb's copy has only in-frame clones and lacks some. The sample holds around 18,000 clones, roughly 77% seen once. CD4+ T cells from unexposed donors were obtained before the COVID-19 pandemic (2011-2018). The cells were cultured for about ten days before CD4+ T cells were isolated. Sequences were obtained from CD4+ T cells from PBMCs, cultured in vitro. These receptors were obtained from a human donor in good health.

The CDR3 spells CASSSLAGNTGELFF. Written as DNA, the CDR3 is TGTGCCAGCAGCTCACTAGCGGGGAACACCGGGGAGCTGTTTTTT. The V call is TRBV7-9, the J call TRBJ2-2; 9 bases match TRBD2. The CDR3 loop spans 15 amino acids. Germline trimming cut 4 bases from V and 1 base from J; bases unmatched to any gene: 1. Germline assignment: CDR1 SEHNR and CDR2 FQNEAQ (reference sequence).

This clone was seen a single time. The V and J genes are TRBV4-1 and TRBJ2-4, with 7 bases that match TRBD2. V lost 3 bases and J lost 0; bases outside the gene matches: 8. The germline CDR1 and CDR2 sequences are MGHRA and YSYEKL. The CDR3 runs 17 residues. The CDR3 coding sequence is TGCGCCAGCAGCCACAGTAGCGGGTACGGAGCCAAAAACATTCAGTACTTC. Its translation is CASSHSSGYGAKNIQYF.

The V and J genes are TRBV28 and TRBJ1-1, with D possibly matching TRBD1 (6 bases). This CDR3 contains 14 residues. Germline V gene lookup returns CDR1 MDHEN and CDR2 SYDVKM. V gave up 5 bases and J gave up 3 bases, with 13 bases separating them. The CDR3 DNA sequence: TGTGCCAGCAGTCCCGGGGGGGCATACACTGAAGCTTTCTTT. Translating gives CASSPGGAYTEAFF.

The genes are TRBV19 and TRBJ1-1; D gene unclear. The germline CDR1 and CDR2 sequences are LNHDA and SQIVND (reference sequence). Trimming took 3 bases from V and 0 from J, leaving 14 bases between them. The CDR3 has 16 amino acids. CDR3 sequence reads: CASSIEALDMNTEAFF. CDR3 nucleotide sequence: TGTGCCAGTAGTATCGAGGCCCTTGATATGAACACTGAAGCTTTCTTT.

The J gene is TRBJ1-2, the V gene TRBV2; the D gene is possibly TRBD1 (6 bases). The CDR3 extends over 14 amino acids. Trimming cost V 4 bases and J 8 bases, with 17 bases left between them. Germline CDR1 SNHLY, CDR2 FYNNEI. CDR3 sequence reads: CASSGGGAGRGYTF. The CDR3 DNA sequence: TGTGCCAGCAGTGGAGGGGGGGCAGGTAGAGGCTACACCTTC.

This clone was seen a single time. The V gene is TRBV11-3, the J gene TRBJ2-5, with a weak D call TRBD1 (6 bases). The CDR3 has 13 amino acids. With 5 bases removed from V and 4 bases from J, the gap between germline ends came to 11 bases. CDR1 is SGHNT and CDR2 is YENEEA in the germline V gene. The CDR3: CASSATGLETQYF. CDR3 DNA: TGTGCCAGCAGCGCCACAGGGTTAGAGACCCAGTACTTC.

This chain connects TRBV14 to TRBJ2-7, with D unresolved. The CDR3 consists of 13 residues. Germline-derived CDR1 and CDR2 are SGHDN and FVKESK. Trimming left V 2 bases short and J 2 bases short, with 7 bases between. The CDR3 here is CASSQRRAYEQYF. Here the CDR3 DNA reads TGTGCCAGCAGCCAAAGACGGGCCTACGAGCAGTACTTC. Filled out from reference TRBV14 and TRBJ2-7, the complete variable domain reads EAGVTQFPSHSVIEKGQTVTLRCDPISGHDNLYWYRRVMGKEIKFLLHFVKESKQDESGMPNNRFLAERTGGTYSTLKVQPAELEDSGVYFCASSQRRAYEQYFGPGTRLTVT.

This chain links TRBV19 with TRBJ2-7; maybe TRBD1 (5 bases). This CDR3 comprises 13 residues. Trimming removed 5 bases from V and 5 bases from J, with 13 bases in between. The germline CDR1 and CDR2 sequences are LNHDA and SQIVND (reference sequence). CDR3 amino acids: CASSPDRTDEQYF. CDR3 nucleotide sequence: TGTGCCAGTAGTCCTGACAGAACCGACGAGCAGTACTTC.

This clone was detected only a few times. The genes are TRBV7-7 and TRBJ2-2; 7 nucleotides line up with TRBD1. The germline V gene encodes CDR1 SSHAT and CDR2 FNYEAQ (reference sequence). J lost 3 bases, V lost 5 bases, and 6 bases had no gene match. CDR3 size: 15 residues. The DNA for the CDR3 is TGTGCCAGCAGCCTTACCGGGACAGACACCGGGGAGCTGTTTTTT. This translates into CASSLTGTDTGELFF.

The sample holds one count of this clone. The J gene is TRBJ2-7, the V gene TRBV20-1; no firm D call. Per the germline V gene, CDR1 is DFQATT and CDR2 is SNEGSKA (reference sequence). The CDR3 length is 13 residues. V was shortened by 3 bases and J by 0 bases, with 9 bases between the two germline ends. The CDR3 here is CSASNGPSYEQYF. The CDR3 DNA is TGCAGTGCTAGTAACGGACCCTCCTACGAGCAGTACTTC.